This T cell receptor beta chain stems from a study of PD-1 blockade in classical Hodgkin lymphoma. At the level of the study: The patients were dosed with nivolumab 3 mg/kg, infused intravenously every 2 weeks.

Using immunoSEQ multiplex PCR, the repertoire was profiled, and TCRdb retains in-frame clones only, with some absent. The sample shows some 18,000 clones, around 75% of them seen only once. V dropped 3 bases and J dropped 9 bases, with 17 bases sitting between them. CDR1 and CDR2 from the germline V gene are KGHSH and LQKENI. The CDR3 sequence is 14 residues long. Every single patient, without exception, relapsed after autologous stem cell transplantation, and brentuximab vedotin exposure varied. This specimen consisted of peripheral blood mononuclear cells (PBMCs), obtained before the second cycle of nivolumab. The genes are TRBV18 and TRBJ1-1, with a weak D call TRBD1 (5 bases). The source of this sequence is a human donor with classical Hodgkin lymphoma. The DNA for the CDR3 is TGTGCCAGCTCACCTCCCGGGGCCCGGTTGAAAGCTTTCTTT. This sequence encodes CASSPPGARLKAFF.